This T cell receptor (beta chain) was captured in a study of blood T cells in healthy people across ages. The CDR3 loop spans 15 amino acids. Germline assignment: CDR1 KGHSH and CDR2 LQKENI. Trimming stripped 0 bases from V and 0 bases from J, with 6 bases between. Points from the study as a whole: Observed TCR beta diversity per million T cells went down as age went up. This fall followed a roughly linear course with age. Both higher diversity and more naive CD4+ cells marked long-lived donors when set against aged donors.

This clonotype was seen many times. Its antigen is still unknown. PCR was performed a second time for about 6 to 12 cycles using a sample-barcoded 5' primer and a J-beta primer mix. Carrying 12 random nucleotides, a template-switch adaptor labeled each individual cDNA molecule. Sequencing yielded, for each sample, at least 3 million paired-end reads carrying CDR3. TCRdb re-analysed the 5' RACE reads in MiXCR, keeping a single row per CDR3 protein. Counted here are 550,000 to 600,000 distinct CDR3 sequences, about 26% occurring once; the ten biggest clones make up roughly 18%. The V and J genes are TRBV18 and TRBJ2-4; D gene ambiguous. The sequenced material came from blood. This TCR was recovered from a woman aged 70-85 years in good health. CDR3 residues: CASSPPGLAKNIQYF. CDR3 coding DNA: TGTGCCAGCTCACCACCGGGTTTAGCCAAAAACATTCAGTACTTC.